A selection of T cell receptor beta chains follows, all from one sample in a study of blood T cell repertoires in COVID-19. Assay: immunoSEQ multiplex PCR; the TCRdb copy retains only in-frame clones and omits some. The sample holds some 200,000 clones, approximately 79% seen once. Sequencing input: peripheral blood. The receptors come from a woman between 70 and 85 years old with acute or convalescent COVID-19. The CDR3 runs from the conserved cysteine through the conserved F or W. The order of the fields is clone size, D gene, V gene, J gene, CDR3 protein, CDR3 DNA. D genes are given only for firm matches. Clone size is stated in some rows and not others, as once, few, many or a class when expanded.

NA	NA	TRBV3-1/TRBV3-2	TRBJ1-4	CASSWGSGNEKLFF	TGTGCCAGCAGCTGGGGAAGCGGTAATGAAAAACTGTTTTTT
NA	NA	TRBV6-5	TRBJ2-7	CAIGGPGYEQYF	TGTGCCATCGGGGGTCCCGGATACGAGCAGTACTTC
few	NA	TRBV18	TRBJ1-2	CASSPRAGLYGYTF	TGTGCCAGCTCACCACGGGCAGGGCTCTATGGCTACACCTTC
NA	NA	TRBV5-4	TRBJ2-1	CASSRGAERYNEQFF	TGTGCCAGCAGCCGTGGGGCGGAGAGATACAATGAGCAGTTCTTC
NA	NA	TRBV7-6	TRBJ2-3	CASSPGTPSTDTQYF	TGTGCCAGCAGCCCCGGGACACCTTCCACAGATACGCAGTATTTT
few	NA	TRBV5-6	TRBJ1-6	CASSLAAWPETKDNSPLHF	TGTGCCAGCAGCTTGGCCGCCTGGCCGGAGACCAAAGACAATTCACCCCTCCACTTT
NA	NA	TRBV5-6	TRBJ1-2	CASSLTYSINYGYTF	TGTGCCAGCAGCCTAACGTATTCGATTAACTATGGCTACACCTTC
NA	NA	TRBV30	TRBJ2-7	CAWSVGGGQYF	TGTGCCTGGAGTGTCGGCGGAGGGCAGTACTTC
once	NA	TRBV29-1	TRBJ2-5	CSVERGETQYF	TGCAGCGTTGAACGGGGAGAGACCCAGTACTTC
NA	NA	TRBV5-6	TRBJ2-2	CASSLGASSNTGELFF	TGTGCCAGCAGCTTGGGGGCCTCATCGAACACCGGGGAGCTGTTTTTT
NA	TRBD2	TRBV29-1	TRBJ2-3	CSVESTGGPADTQYF	TGCAGCGTTGAATCTACGGGAGGGCCTGCAGATACGCAGTATTTT
NA	TRBD2	TRBV12-5	TRBJ2-1	CASGWVLAGYRGEQFF	TGTGCTAGTGGTTGGGTACTAGCGGGATACCGCGGTGAGCAGTTCTTC
NA	NA	TRBV30	TRBJ1-3	CAWKGYRAVNQVSGNTIYF	TGTGCCTGGAAGGGGTACCGGGCTGTAAATCAAGTTTCTGGAAACACCATATATTTT
NA	NA	TRBV2	TRBJ1-5	CASTREGNQPQHF	TGTGCCAGCACAAGGGAGGGCAATCAGCCCCAGCATTTT
NA	NA	TRBV5-3	TRBJ2-1	CARSLDKRGRELRNYNEQFF	TGTGCCAGAAGCTTGGATAAAAGGGGTAGGGAATTAAGAAATTACAATGAGCAGTTCTTC
NA	NA	TRBV27	TRBJ1-5	CASSLTGMNSNQPQHF	TGTGCCAGCAGTTTAACCGGGATGAATAGCAATCAGCCCCAGCATTTT
NA	NA	TRBV7-8	TRBJ2-7	CASSQGPGDQYEQYF	TGTGCCAGCAGCCAGGGCCCGGGGGATCAGTACGAGCAGTACTTC
few	NA	TRBV18	TRBJ2-5	CASSPRSDSASETQYF	TGTGCCAGCTCTCCCCGATCAGACAGCGCCAGTGAGACCCAGTACTTC
NA	NA	TRBV7-3	TRBJ1-3	CASSLTGGASGNTIYF	TGTGCCAGCAGCTTAACCGGCGGAGCCTCTGGAAACACCATATATTTT
once	NA	TRBV27	TRBJ2-4	CASSFTHVRSKNIQYF	TGTGCCAGCAGTTTCACCCACGTTAGGAGCAAAAACATTCAGTACTTC
NA	NA	TRBV30	TRBJ2-7	CAWRRDVFNEQYF	TGTGCCTGGCGGAGAGACGTTTTTAACGAGCAGTACTTC
NA	NA	TRBV19	TRBJ1-6	CASSPGTQSSYNSPLHF	TGTGCCAGTAGTCCCGGGACTCAGAGCTCCTATAATTCACCCCTCCACTTT
NA	TRBD1	TRBV28	TRBJ1-3	CASSPWTGSSGNTIYF	TGTGCCAGCAGTCCTTGGACAGGGAGCTCTGGAAACACCATATATTTT
NA	NA	TRBV27	TRBJ2-7	CASSRTPLLYEQYF	TGTGCCAGCTCGAGGACTCCTCTCCTCTACGAGCAGTACTTC
NA	TRBD2	TRBV5-1	TRBJ2-3	CASSLVRGGRQSDTQYF	TGCGCCAGCAGCTTGGTTAGGGGCGGGAGACAGTCGGATACGCAGTATTTT
NA	TRBD2	TRBV2	TRBJ2-1	CASSTERGGYNEQFF	TGTGCCAGCAGTACGGAGCGGGGGGGGTACAATGAGCAGTTCTTC
NA	NA	TRBV3-1/TRBV3-2	TRBJ2-5	CASSQSGLRETQYF	TGTGCCAGCAGCCAGTCAGGGTTGAGAGAGACCCAGTACTTC
NA	NA	TRBV7-3	TRBJ2-5	CASSSLGGETQYF	TGTGCCAGCAGCTCTCTAGGGGGAGAGACCCAGTACTTC
NA	NA	TRBV12-3/TRBV12-4	TRBJ2-5	CASRVGGGAQYF	TGTGCCAGCAGAGTCGGGGGAGGCGCCCAGTACTTC
NA	TRBD1	TRBV2	TRBJ1-2	CASSLGTGETRGYTF	TGTGCCAGCAGCCTCGGGACAGGGGAAACTCGCGGCTACACCTTC
few	NA	TRBV24-1	TRBJ2-3	CATSDSGTDTQYF	TGTGCCACCAGTGATTCGGGGACTGATACGCAGTATTTT
NA	NA	TRBV5-5	TRBJ2-7	CASSQGAGVEQYF	TGTGCCAGCAGCCAGGGCGCAGGGGTCGAGCAGTACTTC
NA	NA	TRBV25-1	TRBJ1-2	CASSDRIQGRGYTF	TGTGCCAGCAGTGATCGTATACAGGGACGTGGCTACACCTTC
NA	TRBD2	TRBV10-3	TRBJ2-5	CAISEYGTTQETQYF	TGTGCCATCAGTGAGTATGGGACTACCCAAGAGACCCAGTACTTC
NA	TRBD1	TRBV29-1	TRBJ2-7	CSVVVGQGGVEQYF	TGCAGCGTTGTTGTGGGACAGGGTGGGGTCGAGCAGTACTTC
NA	NA	TRBV2	TRBJ2-2	CASSAIGELFF	TGTGCCAGCAGTGCTATCGGGGAGCTGTTTTTT
NA	TRBD2	TRBV5-1	TRBJ2-1	CASSFLAGVDNEQFF	TGCGCCAGCAGCTTTCTAGCGGGAGTTGACAATGAGCAGTTCTTC
few	NA	TRBV9	TRBJ2-7	CASSPRGAKSYEQYF	TGTGCCAGCAGCCCCCGGGGAGCCAAATCCTACGAGCAGTACTTC
NA	TRBD1	TRBV29-1	TRBJ1-2	CSVDNRGGGYTF	TGCAGCGTTGATAACAGGGGGGGTGGCTACACCTTC
NA	TRBD1	TRBV5-1	TRBJ1-4	CASSPDRGTNEKLFF	TGCGCCAGCAGCCCAGACAGGGGAACTAATGAAAAACTGTTTTTT
NA	TRBD2	TRBV19	TRBJ2-5	CASSIRLAGGQETQYF	TGTGCCAGTAGTATACGGCTCGCGGGAGGACAAGAGACCCAGTACTTC
NA	NA	TRBV28	TRBJ2-7	CASSPAGQPREQYF	TGTGCCAGCAGCCCAGCCGGACAGCCCCGCGAGCAGTACTTC
many	NA	TRBV18	TRBJ2-2	CASSPERVLSGELFF	TGTGCCAGCTCACCAGAGCGGGTGCTATCCGGGGAGCTGTTTTTT
NA	NA	TRBV30	TRBJ1-1	CAWTRFSLVGQTLGYTEAFF	TGTGCCTGGACCAGATTTTCGTTGGTGGGACAAACCCTGGGGTACACTGAAGCTTTCTTT
few	TRBD1	TRBV29-1	TRBJ2-7	CSVEGQADEQYF	TGCAGCGTTGAGGGACAGGCTGACGAGCAGTACTTC
NA	NA	TRBV2	TRBJ2-2	CATHPQGFTGELFF	TGTGCCACTCACCCCCAGGGGTTTACCGGGGAGCTGTTTTTT
once	NA	TRBV7-2	TRBJ2-1	CASSLRSGVKEQFF	TGTGCCAGCAGCTTAAGGTCGGGAGTCAAGGAGCAGTTCTTC
NA	TRBD1	TRBV6-1	TRBJ1-4	CASRPSGGNEKLFF	TGTGCCAGCAGGCCCTCAGGGGGTAATGAAAAACTGTTTTTT
NA	TRBD1	TRBV3-1/TRBV3-2	TRBJ2-7	CASSQDWGTGSYEQYF	TGTGCCAGCAGCCAAGATTGGGGGACAGGGTCCTACGAGCAGTACTTC
NA	NA	TRBV20-1	TRBJ1-1	CSVTRNTEAFF	TGCAGTGTCACAAGGAACACTGAAGCTTTCTTT
NA	NA	TRBV6-5	TRBJ2-4	CASSRGGLEGNIQYF	TGTGCCAGCAGTAGGGGGGGACTGGAGGGAAACATTCAGTACTTC